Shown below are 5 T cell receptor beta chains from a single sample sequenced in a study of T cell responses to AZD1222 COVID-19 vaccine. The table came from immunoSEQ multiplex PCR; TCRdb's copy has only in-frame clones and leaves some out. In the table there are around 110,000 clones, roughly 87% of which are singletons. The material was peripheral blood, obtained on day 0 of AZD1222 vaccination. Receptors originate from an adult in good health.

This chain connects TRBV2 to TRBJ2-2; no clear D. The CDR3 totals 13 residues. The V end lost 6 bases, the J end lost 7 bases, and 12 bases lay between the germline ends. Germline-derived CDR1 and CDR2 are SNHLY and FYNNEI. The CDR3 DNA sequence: TGTGCCAGCAGCGGTAGGGTTATCGGGGAGCTGTTTTTT. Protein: CASSGRVIGELFF.

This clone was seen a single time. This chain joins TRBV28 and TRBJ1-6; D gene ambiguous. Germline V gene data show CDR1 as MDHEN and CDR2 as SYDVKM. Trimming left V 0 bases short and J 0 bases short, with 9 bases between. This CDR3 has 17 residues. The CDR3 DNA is TGTGCCAGCAGTTTATGGGTCCGTCGCTCCTATAATTCACCCCTCCACTTT. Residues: CASSLWVRRSYNSPLHF.

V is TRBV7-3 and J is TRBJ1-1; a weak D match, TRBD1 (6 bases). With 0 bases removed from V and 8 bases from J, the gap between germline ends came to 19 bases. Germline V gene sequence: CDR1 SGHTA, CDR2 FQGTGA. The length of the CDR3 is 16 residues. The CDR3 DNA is TGTGCCAGCAGCTTAACTAGGCCTAACCCAGGGGTCGAAGCTTTCTTT. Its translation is CASSLTRPNPGVEAFF.

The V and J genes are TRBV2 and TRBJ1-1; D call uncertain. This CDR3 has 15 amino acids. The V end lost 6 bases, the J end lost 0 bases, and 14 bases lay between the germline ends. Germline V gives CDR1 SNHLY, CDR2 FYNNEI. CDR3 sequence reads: CASRLRLIMNTEAFF. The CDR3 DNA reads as TGTGCCAGCAGGCTCAGACTGATTATGAACACTGAAGCTTTCTTT.

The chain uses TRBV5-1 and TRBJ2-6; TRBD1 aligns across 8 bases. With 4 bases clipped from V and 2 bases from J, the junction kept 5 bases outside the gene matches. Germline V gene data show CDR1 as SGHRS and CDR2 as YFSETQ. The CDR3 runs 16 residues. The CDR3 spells CASSAYRGTGANVLTF. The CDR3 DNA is TGCGCCAGCAGCGCGTACAGGGGGACTGGGGCCAACGTCCTGACTTTC.